A single T cell receptor beta chain is shown here with its context. The antigen remains unidentified. This sample was taken from a study of untreated major depressive disorder. Study findings and constraints: Each subject's top five TRBV05-01 clones were all private. Depressed patients' CD4+ T cells carried increased TRBV05-01 (Vbeta 5.1) usage versus control CD4+ T cells.

Germline V gene data show CDR1 as SGHTA and CDR2 as FQGNSA. V lost 5 bases and J lost 2; bases outside the gene matches: 5. The CDR3 runs to 15 residues. Generated by immunoSEQ multiplex PCR, the TCRdb table keeps only in-frame clones and is missing some. This repertoire shows under 25,000 clones, about 92% found once; its top ten account for less than 0.75%. Sequencing was carried out using CD4+ T cells from PBMCs. The chain combines TRBV7-2 with TRBJ1-4; 7 bases map to TRBD1. The sequence came from a woman aged 40-49 years with major depressive disorder. The chain's CDR3 is CASSATGSTNEKLFF. The CDR3 coding sequence is TGTGCCAGCAGCGCGACAGGGTCGACTAATGAAAAACTGTTTTTT. Together with reference TRBV7-2 and TRBJ1-4, the CDR3 gives the full variable domain: GAGVSQSPSNKVTEKGKDVELRCDPISGHTALYWYRQSLGQGLEFLIYFQGNSAPDKSGLPSDRFSAERTGGSVSTLTIQRTQQEDSAVYLCASSATGSTNEKLFFGSGTQLSVL.